Listed below are T cell receptor beta chains from one sample, sequenced in a study of cytomegalovirus exposure and HLA in healthy donors. Assay used: immunoSEQ multiplex PCR; TCRdb lists only in-frame clones, some missing. The top ten clones hold more than 3% of a sample with approximately 110,000 clones, 70% to 80% of them seen once. The material sequenced was PBMCs. These receptors all come from a man in his forties in good health and CMV-seronegative. CDR3s include the opening cysteine and the closing phenylalanine or tryptophan. Fields, in order: V gene, clone size, D gene, J gene, CDR3 DNA, CDR3 protein. D genes are given only for firm matches. The size field is filled for only some rows; it gives once, few, many or a size class.

v_gene: TRBV11-1; abundance: .; d_gene: TRBD1; j_gene: TRBJ2-1; CDR3nt: TGTGCCAGCAGCAAGGACAGGGATGAGCAGTTCTTC; CDR3aa: CASSKDRDEQFF
v_gene: TRBV7-3; abundance: few; d_gene: TRBD1; j_gene: TRBJ1-1; CDR3nt: TGTGCCAGCAGGCTGACAGGGGGCACTGAAGCTTTCTTT; CDR3aa: CASRLTGGTEAFF
v_gene: TRBV4-3; abundance: .; d_gene: .; j_gene: TRBJ1-2; CDR3nt: TGCGCCAGCAGCCAAGACTTACGGGACTTGAGGGGCGGCTACACCTTC; CDR3aa: CASSQDLRDLRGGYTF
v_gene: TRBV2; abundance: .; d_gene: .; j_gene: TRBJ1-1; CDR3nt: TGTGCCAGCAGAGGGGGACCCGGGACTGAAGCTTTCTTT; CDR3aa: CASRGGPGTEAFF
v_gene: TRBV28; abundance: few; d_gene: TRBD1; j_gene: TRBJ2-4; CDR3nt: TGTGCCAGCAGTCGGACAGGGGGCCTAAACATTCAGTACTTC; CDR3aa: CASSRTGGLNIQYF
v_gene: TRBV6-4; abundance: .; d_gene: .; j_gene: TRBJ1-5; CDR3nt: TGTGCCAGCAGCCCAAACAGGGAACAGCCCCAGCATTTT; CDR3aa: CASSPNREQPQHF
v_gene: TRBV7-3; abundance: .; d_gene: TRBD1; j_gene: TRBJ2-5; CDR3nt: TGTGCCAGCAGACTAACAGGGGAGGAGACCCAGTACTTC; CDR3aa: CASRLTGEETQYF
v_gene: TRBV27; abundance: .; d_gene: TRBD2; j_gene: TRBJ2-7; CDR3nt: TGTGCCAGCAGCCCTGGACTAGCGGGGGGCTCTTCCTACGAGCAGTACTTC; CDR3aa: CASSPGLAGGSSYEQYF
v_gene: TRBV11-2; abundance: .; d_gene: .; j_gene: TRBJ2-2; CDR3nt: TGTGCCAGCAGCCCCGGGGGGACAAACACCGGGGAGCTGTTTTTT; CDR3aa: CASSPGGTNTGELFF
v_gene: TRBV10-3; abundance: .; d_gene: TRBD1; j_gene: TRBJ2-6; CDR3nt: TGTGCCAGCCTTATGGGACAGGGGGATCCTGGGGCCAACGTCCTGACTTTC; CDR3aa: CASLMGQGDPGANVLTF